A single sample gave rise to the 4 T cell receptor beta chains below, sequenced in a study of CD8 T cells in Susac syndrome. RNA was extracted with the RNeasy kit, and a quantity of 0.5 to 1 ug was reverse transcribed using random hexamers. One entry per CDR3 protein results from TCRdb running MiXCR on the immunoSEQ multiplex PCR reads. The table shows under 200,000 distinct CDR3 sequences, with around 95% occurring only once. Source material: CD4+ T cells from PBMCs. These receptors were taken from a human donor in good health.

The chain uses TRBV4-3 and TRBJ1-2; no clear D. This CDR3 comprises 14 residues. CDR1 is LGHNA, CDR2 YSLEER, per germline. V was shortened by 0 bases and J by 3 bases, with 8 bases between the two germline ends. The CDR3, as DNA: TGCGCCAGCAGCCAAGATCCAGGCCACTATGGCTACACCTTC. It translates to CASSQDPGHYGYTF.

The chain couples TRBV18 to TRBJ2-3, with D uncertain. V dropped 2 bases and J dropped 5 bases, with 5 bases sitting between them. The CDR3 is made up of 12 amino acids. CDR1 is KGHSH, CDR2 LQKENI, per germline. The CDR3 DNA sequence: TGTGCCAGCTCACCAACGGTAGATACGCAGTATTTT. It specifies CASSPTVDTQYF.

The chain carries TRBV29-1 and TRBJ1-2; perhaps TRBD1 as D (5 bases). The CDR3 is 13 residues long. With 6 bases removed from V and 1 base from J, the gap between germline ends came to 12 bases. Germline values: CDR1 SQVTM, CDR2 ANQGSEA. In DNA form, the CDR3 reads TGCAGCGTCCGGCTTGGACATAACTATGGCTACACCTTC. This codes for CSVRLGHNYGYTF. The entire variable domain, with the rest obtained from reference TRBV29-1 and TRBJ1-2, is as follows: SAVISQKPSRDICQRGTSLTIQCQVDSQVTMMFWYRQQPGQSLTLIATANQGSEATYESGFVIDKFPISRPNLTFSTLTVSNMSPEDSSIYLCSVRLGHNYGYTFGSGTRLTVV.

CDR3 nucleotide sequence: TGTGCCTGGAGTGTGGGACTAGCGGGATGCACAGATACGCAGTATTTT. Translation gives CAWSVGLAGCTDTQYF. The chain uses TRBV30 and TRBJ2-3, with 13 bases that match TRBD2. V was clipped by 0 bases and J by 1 base; unmatched bases: 1. The CDR3 contains 16 residues. Germline CDR1 is GTSNPN and CDR2 is SVGIG (reference sequence).